This T cell receptor (beta chain) came from a study of beta chain features in type 1 diabetes. Study results and caveats: Highly expressing activated T cells could be over-counted with a cDNA template. Insertion counts at VDJ junctions were lower in type 1 diabetes patients, who also showed more deletions there. Researchers report that Type 1 diabetes patients had moderately but significantly shorter TCRB CDR3s across all four CD4+ subsets.

The V gene's germline CDR1 is LNHDA and CDR2 SQIVND (reference sequence). This CDR3 has 14 amino acids. Trimming shortened V by 5 bases and J by 1 base, and 11 bases separated the two germline ends. This clone appeared a few times. Its antigen remains unidentified. The whole isolated RNA underwent reverse transcription, so sequencing captured expressed TCRB transcripts. Produced via immunoSEQ multiplex PCR; TCRdb's table is partial and in-frame only. The sample holds 200,000 to 300,000 clones, 13% to 15% seen once. There was one heparinised blood draw per donor, averaging around 0.11 L. The clonotype comes from a woman aged 40 to 49 in good health. The chain joins TRBV19 to TRBJ1-2; perhaps TRBD1 as D (6 bases). The sample comprised naive CD4+ T cells from blood. The chain's CDR3 is CASSVQGFNYGYTF. As DNA, the CDR3 is TGTGCCAGTAGTGTACAGGGATTTAACTATGGCTACACCTTC.